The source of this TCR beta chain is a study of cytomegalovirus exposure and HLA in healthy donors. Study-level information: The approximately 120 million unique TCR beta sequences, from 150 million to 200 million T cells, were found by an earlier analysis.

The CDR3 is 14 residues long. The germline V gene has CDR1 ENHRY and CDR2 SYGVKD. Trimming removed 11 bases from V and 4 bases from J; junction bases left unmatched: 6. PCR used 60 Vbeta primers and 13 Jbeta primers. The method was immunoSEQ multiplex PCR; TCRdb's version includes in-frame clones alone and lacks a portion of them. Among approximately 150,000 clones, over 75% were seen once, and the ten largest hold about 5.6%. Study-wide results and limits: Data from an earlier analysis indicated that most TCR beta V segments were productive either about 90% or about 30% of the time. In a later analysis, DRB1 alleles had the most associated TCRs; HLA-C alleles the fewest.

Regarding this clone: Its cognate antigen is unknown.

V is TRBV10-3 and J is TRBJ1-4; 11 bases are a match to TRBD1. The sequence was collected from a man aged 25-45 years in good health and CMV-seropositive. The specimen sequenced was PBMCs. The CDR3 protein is CAVGQGASNEKLFF. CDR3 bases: TGTGCCGTAGGACAGGGGGCCAGTAATGAAAAACTGTTTTTT.